Listed below are T cell receptor beta chains from one sample, sequenced in a study of human T cells and chemical hapten exposure. TCRdb ran MiXCR on the RACE reads and lists one entry per CDR3 protein. The table has approximately 79,000 distinct CDR3 sequences, under 10% seen once; the top ten hold 1.5%. Sample: whole blood. The receptors stem from a male donor in good health. Some clones in this sample may be carry-over from other donors' samples. Both conserved end residues are part of each CDR3. The D gene is left open where the match is weak. Rows may omit the clone size; those that give it use once, few, many or a size class.

clone size	V gene	J gene	D gene	CDR3 protein	CDR3 DNA
NA	TRBV21-1	TRBJ1-6	NA	CANAPLSERAPLHF	TGTGCTAATGCGCCACTGTCCGAGAGGGCACCCCTCCACTTT
few	TRBV6-5	TRBJ2-3	TRBD1	CASRDRGYGTDTQYF	TGTGCCAGCAGAGACAGGGGGTACGGCACAGATACGCAGTATTTT
few	TRBV27	TRBJ1-5	NA	CASRGFSASNQPQHF	TGTGCCAGCAGGGGATTCAGTGCTAGCAATCAGCCCCAGCATTTT
NA	TRBV7-2	TRBJ2-3	TRBD2	CASSSSGGGADTQYF	TGTGCCAGCAGCTCGAGCGGGGGTGGGGCAGATACGCAGTATTTT
NA	TRBV12-3/TRBV12-4	TRBJ1-2	TRBD1	CASSLGQGVYGYTF	TGTGCCAGCAGTTTAGGACAGGGGGTCTATGGCTACACCTTC
few	TRBV18	TRBJ2-3	NA	CASSPPPQDSTDTQYF	TGTGCCAGCTCACCACCGCCCCAGGACAGCACAGATACGCAGTATTTT
NA	TRBV25-1	TRBJ2-1	NA	CASSGWGDPLNEQFF	TGTGCCAGCAGTGGGTGGGGGGATCCGTTGAATGAGCAGTTCTTC
many	TRBV7-2	TRBJ1-6	TRBD1	CASSSRTGALFPLHF	TGTGCCAGCAGCAGCAGGACAGGGGCCCTATTCCCCCTCCACTTT
NA	TRBV6-6	TRBJ2-7	TRBD2	CASSYGGLEIVEQYF	TGTGCCAGCAGTTACGGGGGACTAGAAATCGTGGAGCAGTACTTC
few	TRBV5-5	TRBJ2-6	NA	CASSLSSGANVLTF	TGTGCCAGCAGCTTGAGCTCTGGGGCCAACGTCCTGACTTTC
NA	TRBV5-1	TRBJ2-2	TRBD2	CASSQAGSTGELFF	TGCGCCAGCAGCCAAGCGGGAAGTACCGGGGAGCTGTTTTTT